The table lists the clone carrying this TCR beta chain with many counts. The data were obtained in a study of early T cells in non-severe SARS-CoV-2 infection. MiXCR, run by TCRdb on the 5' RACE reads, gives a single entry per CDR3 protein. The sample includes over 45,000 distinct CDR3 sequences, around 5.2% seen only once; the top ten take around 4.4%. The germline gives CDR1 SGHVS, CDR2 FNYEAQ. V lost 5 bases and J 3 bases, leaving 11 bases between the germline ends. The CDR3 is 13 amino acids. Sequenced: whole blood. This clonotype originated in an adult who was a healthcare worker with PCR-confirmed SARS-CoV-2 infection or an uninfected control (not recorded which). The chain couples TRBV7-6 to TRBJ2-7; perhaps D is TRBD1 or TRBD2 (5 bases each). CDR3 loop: CASSTRDGYEQYF. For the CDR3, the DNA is TGTGCCAGCAGCACCCGGGACGGCTACGAGCAGTACTTC.